Listed here is a single T cell receptor (beta chain). The CDR3 is made up of 14 amino acids. Germline CDR1 is SGHTA and CDR2 is FQGNSA. Deletions cut 4 bases from V and 6 bases from J, with 16 bases between. The data stem from a study of OX40 agonist ivuxolimab in advanced cancers. This table comes from immunoSEQ multiplex PCR, and its TCRdb copy is limited to in-frame clones, with some not included. This sample has tens of thousands of clones; 85% to 95% occur once, and the top ten carry around 4.8%. The chain employs TRBV7-2 and TRBJ2-7; D is possibly TRBD1 (5 bases). The specimen comprised CD4+ or CD8+ T cells sorted from blood, sampled in a trial of the OX40 agonist ivuxolimab. The clonotype originates from an adult with an advanced solid tumor such as melanoma, head and neck, liver or kidney cancer. CDR3 loop: CASSWGRRQGEQYF. The CDR3, as DNA: TGTGCCAGCAGCTGGGGCCGCCGGCAAGGCGAGCAGTACTTC.